Shown below are 20 T cell receptor beta chains from a single sample sequenced in a study of PD-1 blockade in classical Hodgkin lymphoma. Brentuximab vedotin exposure varied, and every patient relapsed after autologous stem cell transplantation. Data came from immunoSEQ multiplex PCR; TCRdb stores just in-frame clones and leaves some out. The sample has some 46,000 clones; roughly 80% are singletons. The input for sequencing was peripheral blood mononuclear cells (PBMCs), taken before the second cycle of nivolumab. These receptors all stem from a human donor with classical Hodgkin lymphoma.

V gene TRBV7-2 combines with J gene TRBJ2-1; 7 nucleotides agree with TRBD2. In germline, CDR1 is SGHTA, CDR2 FQGNSA. V lost 1 base, J lost 3 bases, and 6 bases stayed unmatched. This CDR3 is built from 16 residues. For the CDR3, the DNA is TGTGCCAGCAGCTTAGTGCGTCTAGCGGTCTACAATGAGCAGTTCTTC. This sequence encodes CASSLVRLAVYNEQFF.

The V and J genes are TRBV4-3 and TRBJ1-6; D remains ambiguous. From germline, CDR1 is LGHNA and CDR2 YSLEER. CDR3 size: 16 residues. V was pared by 0 bases and J by 10 bases, with 16 bases between. CDR3 sequence: CASSQDRAPVGSPLHF. The CDR3 DNA reads TGCGCCAGCAGCCAAGATAGGGCCCCAGTAGGGTCACCCCTCCACTTT.

The chain employs TRBV2 and TRBJ2-1, with a possible D match to TRBD2 (6 bases). The CDR3 runs 13 residues. Germline CDR1 reads SNHLY; CDR2 reads FYNNEI. With 8 bases removed from V and 6 bases from J, the gap between germline ends came to 14 bases. CDR3 DNA: TGTGCCAGCTCGGAGAAGGGAGGCAATGAGCAGTTCTTC. Translating gives CASSEKGGNEQFF.

V gene TRBV23-1 combines with J gene TRBJ2-4; D is undetermined. TRBV23-1 is marked as an open reading frame, function uncertain. The CDR3 consists of 15 residues. V was cut by 1 base and J by 0 bases, with 7 bases left in between. CDR3 in amino acids: CASSQYELAKNIQYF. In DNA, the CDR3 is TGCGCCAGCAGTCAATACGAACTAGCCAAAAACATTCAGTACTTC.

The chain uses TRBV9 and TRBJ2-1; D is unresolved. The V gene's germline CDR1 is SGDLS and CDR2 YYNGEE. The CDR3 extends over 13 amino acids. The V end was cut by 0 bases, the J end by 6 bases, with 7 bases between. The CDR3, as DNA: TGTGCCAGCAGCGTAGACTCATCCAATGAGCAGTTCTTC. Its translation is CASSVDSSNEQFF.

The rearrangement uses TRBV2 and TRBJ2-5; 8 bases are shared with TRBD1. Trimming took 0 bases from V and 4 from J; bases not matched to a gene: 7. The CDR3 is 16 residues long. Germline assignment: CDR1 SNHLY and CDR2 FYNNEI. The CDR3 DNA is TGTGCCAGCAGTGAAGCGCCTGGCAGGGGGCGAGAGACCCAGTACTTC. Encoded protein: CASSEAPGRGRETQYF.

This chain uses TRBV29-1 with TRBJ2-7, with 10 bases lining up with TRBD2. Germline CDR1 reads SQVTM; CDR2 reads ANQGSEA. The trim removed 4 bases at V and 3 bases at J, leaving 6 bases unmatched. This CDR3 is 14 amino acids long. CDR3 amino acids: CSVGGSGGVYEQYF. The CDR3 coding sequence is TGCAGCGTTGGAGGGAGCGGGGGGGTCTACGAGCAGTACTTC.

The chain combines TRBV18 with TRBJ1-5, with D uncertain. Trimming took off 2 bases at V and 5 bases at J, with 16 bases between the two ends. Germline V gene data show CDR1 as KGHSH and CDR2 as LQKENI. The CDR3 contains 16 residues. The CDR3 DNA is TGTGCCAGCTCACCAACGGCCGCGGTTGTGGATCAGCCCCAGCATTTT. This codes for CASSPTAAVVDQPQHF.

The chain is built from TRBV2 and TRBJ2-5; no clear D. The CDR3 contains 13 residues. Trimming removed 5 bases at V and 7 bases at J, with 14 bases between. Per the germline V gene, CDR1 is SNHLY and CDR2 is FYNNEI. The CDR3 DNA follows: TGTGCCAGCAGTCAAGTCCAAGTTGGGACCCAGTACTTC. Protein product: CASSQVQVGTQYF.

This rearrangement joins TRBV6-5 to TRBJ1-2; 8 bases fit TRBD1. Germline assignment: CDR1 MNHEY and CDR2 SVGAGI. The CDR3 totals 16 residues. The ends lost 0 bases at V and 6 bases at J; junction bases unmatched: 9. CDR3 amino acids: CASSYSGTGTGDGYTF. The CDR3 coding sequence is TGTGCCAGCAGTTACTCGGGGACAGGCACCGGGGATGGCTACACCTTC.

J is TRBJ1-2 and V is TRBV15, with D perhaps TRBD1 (6 bases). V lost 8 bases, J lost 0 bases, and 19 bases lay in between. The germline gives CDR1 LNHNV, CDR2 YYDKDF (reference sequence). CDR3 size: 16 residues. For the CDR3, the DNA is TGTGCCACCGAAGATGGGGGCGAGACACCTAACTATGGCTACACCTTC. Encoded protein: CATEDGGETPNYGYTF.

J is TRBJ2-5 and V is TRBV7-2, with a weak D call TRBD2 (5 bases). Between the trimmed V and J ends, which lost 3 bases and 0 bases, there was a span of 11 bases. CDR1 SGHTA and CDR2 FQGNSA come from the germline V gene. CDR3 size: 15 residues. The chain's CDR3 is CASSFATGYQETQYF. The CDR3 region has the DNA TGTGCCAGCAGCTTCGCGACGGGGTACCAAGAGACCCAGTACTTC.

The chain employs TRBV30 and TRBJ1-2, with D maybe TRBD1 (5 bases). The V gene's germline CDR1 is GTSNPN and CDR2 SVGIG (reference sequence). The CDR3 has 13 amino acids. V was clipped by 3 bases and J by 6 bases, with 14 bases between them. The CDR3 reads CAWRGVNGHGYTF. The CDR3 DNA is TGTGCCTGGAGAGGGGTAAATGGCCATGGCTACACCTTC.

The chain carries TRBV11-2 and TRBJ1-2; D is undetermined. V lost 0 bases and J lost 4, with 9 bases in between. Germline values: CDR1 SGHAT, CDR2 FQNNGV. CDR3 length: 14 residues. This chain's CDR3 is CASSLDSGFYGYTF. DNA for the CDR3: TGTGCCAGCAGCTTAGATTCCGGGTTCTATGGCTACACCTTC.

The J gene is TRBJ1-2, the V gene TRBV27; D is uncertain. V lost 5 bases and J lost 4, with 8 bases in between. CDR1 is MNHEY and CDR2 is SMNVEV in the germline V gene (reference sequence). The CDR3 extends over 12 amino acids. The CDR3 is CASSGPSYGYTF. CDR3 sequence (DNA): TGTGCCAGCAGTGGACCGAGCTATGGCTACACCTTC.

The chain recombines TRBV5-1 with TRBJ1-1; D perhaps matches TRBD1 (6 bases). Germline lookup yields CDR1 SGHRS and CDR2 YFSETQ. The CDR3 is 16 amino acids. Trimming cost V 1 base and J 1 base, with 14 bases left between them. The CDR3 spells CASSLNPARGNTEAFF. The CDR3 bases are TGCGCCAGCAGCTTGAATCCTGCCAGGGGGAACACTGAAGCTTTCTTT. Complete variable domain (other parts from reference TRBV5-1 and TRBJ1-1): KAGVTQTPRYLIKTRGQQVTLSCSPISGHRSVSWYQQTPGQGLQFLFEYFSETQRNKGNFPGRFSGRQFSNSRSEMNVSTLELGDSALYLCASSLNPARGNTEAFFGQGTRLTVV.

The chain combines TRBV6-1 with TRBJ2-5; weak D call: TRBD2 (6 bases). The CDR3 covers 12 residues. V lost 6 bases and J lost 3, with 8 bases in between. Germline CDR1 MNHNS, CDR2 SASEGT. The CDR3 region is CASREGKETQYF. CDR3 in DNA: TGTGCCAGCAGGGAGGGAAAAGAGACCCAGTACTTC.

The V gene is TRBV10-3, the J gene TRBJ2-5; 8 positions agree with TRBD1. Per germline, CDR1 ENHRY and CDR2 SYGVKD. The CDR3 runs to 15 residues. V was pared by 4 bases and J by 2 bases, with 6 bases of the junction left unmatched. CDR3 bases: TGTGCCATCAGTGTAACAGGGGGGATTCAAGAGACCCAGTACTTC. Translating gives CAISVTGGIQETQYF.

The chain recombines TRBV7-8 with TRBJ2-3, with D perhaps TRBD1 (5 bases). The germline V gene has CDR1 SGHVS and CDR2 FQNEAQ. V shed 0 bases and J shed 2 bases, with 12 bases lying between them. The CDR3 totals 16 residues. The CDR3 DNA is TGTGCCAGCAGCTTAGCCATAGCAGGGCTCACAGATACGCAGTATTTT. Protein: CASSLAIAGLTDTQYF.

The chain links TRBV27 to TRBJ2-7; 12 bases are shared with TRBD1. The V segment lost 6 bases and the J segment 4 bases; nucleotides outside the gene matches: 4. Germline V gene sequence: CDR1 MNHEY, CDR2 SMNVEV (reference sequence). This CDR3 is 14 amino acids long. Here the CDR3 DNA reads TGTGCCAGCAGACCGGGACAGGGGGCTTACGAGCAGTACTTC. It encodes CASRPGQGAYEQYF.